A selection of T cell receptor beta chains follows, all from one sample in a study of blood T cell repertoires in COVID-19. Clones were read by immunoSEQ multiplex PCR, and TCRdb kept only the in-frame ones, dropping some. Counted here are roughly 250,000 clones, 88% occurring once; the ten biggest clones make up around 1.3%. The sequencing input was PBMCs or T cells enriched from blood (not recorded which). These receptor sequences come from a woman in her 40s with acute COVID-19. Both conserved end residues are trimmed from each CDR3. Clone sizes are given selectively: once, few, many, or a class where the clone is expanded.

v_call clone_size cdr3_aa
TRBV5-1 - ASTRDPTGSLTHNEQF
TRBV24-1 - ATSLFTGGYNEQF
TRBV24-1 - ATSLTSGRIGGELF
TRBV2 - ASTGAEVNYGYT
TRBV28 - ASGGAGRSNTGELF
TRBV19 once ASRNENAGSTEAF
TRBV27 - ASSPWTGATDTQY
TRBV11-3 - ASSLDPRLSETGIPEAF
TRBV30 - AWSVNRGHYGYT
TRBV7-8 - ASSLATGGLGQPQH
TRBV30 few AWSGQGGFQPQH
TRBV9 - ASSVGDTSGNTIY
TRBV4-3 - ASSQDFGADNEQF
TRBV6-5 - ASSRQGSVTEAF
TRBV7-9 - ASSSQGGTEAF
TRBV27 - ASSPRFSGGALYGYT
TRBV28 - ASSEPGLRSSYNEQF
TRBV30 - AWSGETGLGYGYT
TRBV28 - ASTPGGQGSGNTIY
TRBV27 - ASSLRLAGVGGNEQF
TRBV27 - ASSSWGTGDEKLF
TRBV2 - ARGQAPRTTEAF
TRBV4-3 few ASSQEGGPYGYT
TRBV25-1 few ASSEFSGTYNEQF
TRBV5-1 - ASSLISGTAGGEAF
TRBV5-1 - ASRRAEQETQY
TRBV4-1 few ASSQRGENEQY
TRBV24-1 - ATSPTSPSYNEQF
TRBV7-9 - ASSSTSGEQF
TRBV5-1 once ASSLRQYNEQF
TRBV7-9 - ASSLDRPEYYGYT
TRBV2 - ASSQGGTGNTIY
TRBV20-1 - SASGGNYGYT
TRBV2 - ASTKEDLRL
TRBV9 - ASSVEGTSGDTQY
TRBV28 - ASSFPGDLSSYEQY
TRBV5-5 - ASSFGGAESEKLF
TRBV10-3 - AISEGGQRNQPQH
TRBV10-2 few ASSEPNSGNGKTQY
TRBV18 - ASSPGSGSFNEQF
TRBV7-8 - ASSPSGTSGSTDTQY
TRBV12-3/TRBV12-4 - ASSLRDEQF
TRBV6-5 - ASSYEQASGNTIY
TRBV11-2 - ASSKSPGADTQY
TRBV10-3 - AISESAGTGIPSEQF
TRBV19 - ASSIVPGDIQETQY
TRBV5-1 - ASSLGLSGANEKLF
TRBV5-5 - ASSLQGVGQKLF
TRBV7-2 - ASSLNLAGELF
TRBV4-1 - ASRSGLAGARGTQY
TRBV24-1 once ATSDGQGTQPQH
TRBV9 - ASSVGQLLNTEAF
TRBV29-1 - SVEFGGRETQY
TRBV28 once ASRQHGLAGNHYEQY
TRBV19 - ASSPTTGTLAREQY
TRBV7-2 - ASSLAQRGYYNEQF
TRBV5-4 - ASSLAGRGPSGNTIY
TRBV27 - ASSSGDRYNSPLH
TRBV19 - ASSLPGQGTEAF